These 15 T cell receptor beta chains came from one sample sequenced in a study of neurological immune-mediated disorders. TCRdb reprocessed the 5' RACE reads with MiXCR, giving one entry per CDR3 protein. Found here are under 80,000 distinct CDR3 sequences, 14% of them singletons; the top ten hold nearly 7%. Source material: PBMCs. The receptors come from a woman aged 50 to 60 in good health.

On this clonotype: A read error is possible here, since a much larger clone lies one base away. The J gene is TRBJ2-5, the V gene TRBV18; no clear D. CDR1 is KGHSH and CDR2 is LQKENI in the germline V gene. This CDR3 region has 15 residues. Here the CDR3 reads CASPPVKGPQETQYF. In DNA form, the CDR3 reads TGTGCCAGCCCACCGGTGAAAGGGCCTCAAGAGACCCAGTACTTC.

This clonotype was counted many times. V usage is TRBV20-1 and J usage is TRBJ2-1; maybe TRBD1 (5 bases). V was cut by 6 bases and J by 3 bases, with 15 bases left in between. The CDR3 contains 14 residues. Germline values: CDR1 DFQATT, CDR2 SNEGSKA (reference sequence). Here the CDR3 reads CSANTGRGYNEQFF. The CDR3 nucleotides read TGCAGTGCCAACACCGGAAGGGGCTACAATGAGCAGTTCTTC.

The sample holds many counts of this clonotype. The chain links TRBV5-1 to TRBJ2-7, with 8 bases aligning to TRBD1. The CDR3 sequence is 13 residues long. Germline lookup yields CDR1 SGHRS and CDR2 YFSETQ. V was clipped by 3 bases and J by 4 bases; unmatched bases: 3. CDR3: CASSSQGEYEQYF. CDR3 sequence (DNA): TGCGCCAGCAGCTCACAGGGGGAATACGAGCAGTACTTC.

This clonotype has just one count. A clone one base away is much larger, so this may be a read error. The V call is TRBV7-2, the J call TRBJ2-3, with 12 bases fitting TRBD2. The CDR3 has 16 amino acids. Looked up from germline, CDR1 is SGHTA and CDR2 is FQGNSA. CDR3 coding DNA: TGTGCCAGCAGCCCTAGCGGGGGGGCGATGGCAGATACGCATTATTTT. Translation: CASSPSGGAMADTHYF.

Ten or more counts support this clonotype. The chain joins TRBV5-6 to TRBJ2-7; 11 bases align to TRBD2. V was clipped by 1 base and J by 5 bases; unmatched bases: 5. This CDR3 is 15 amino acids long. Germline V gene sequence: CDR1 SGHDT, CDR2 YYEEEE. CDR3: CASSLYTSGSHEQYF. Written as DNA, the CDR3 is TGTGCCAGCAGCTTGTATACTAGCGGGAGCCACGAGCAGTACTTC.

In its sample, this clonotype was seen many times. The rearrangement uses TRBV18 and TRBJ1-4; 7 bases map to TRBD1. In germline, CDR1 is KGHSH, CDR2 LQKENI. Germline trimming cut 6 bases from V and 7 bases from J; bases unmatched to any gene: 11. This CDR3 comprises 15 residues. This CDR3 is CASSLPRDRPEKLFF. In DNA, the CDR3 is TGTGCCAGCTCGCTACCGAGGGACAGACCTGAAAAACTGTTTTTT. Full variable domain (missing parts from reference TRBV18 and TRBJ1-4): NAGVMQNPRHLVRRRGQEARLRCSPMKGHSHVYWYRQLPEEGLKFMVYLQKENIIDESGMPKERFSAEFPKEGPSILRIQQVVRGDSAAYFCASSLPRDRPEKLFFGSGTQLSVL.

This clonotype was observed at least ten times. V and J are TRBV5-1 and TRBJ1-1; TRBD1 matches 12 bases. Germline V gene sequence: CDR1 SGHRS, CDR2 YFSETQ. This CDR3 is built from 17 residues. Trimming removed 0 bases from V and 4 bases from J; junction bases left unmatched: 7. The CDR3 reads CASSLDGTGGFLTEAFF. The CDR3 nucleotides are TGCGCCAGCAGCTTGGATGGGACAGGGGGCTTCCTCACTGAAGCTTTCTTT. The full variable domain, in which reference TRBV5-1 and TRBJ1-1 provide the parts outside the CDR3, is KAGVTQTPRYLIKTRGQQVTLSCSPISGHRSVSWYQQTPGQGLQFLFEYFSETQRNKGNFPGRFSGRQFSNSRSEMNVSTLELGDSALYLCASSLDGTGGFLTEAFFGQGTRLTVV.

This clonotype was seen ten or more times. This chain uses TRBV5-6 with TRBJ1-1, with 8 bases fitting TRBD1. Germline CDR1 and CDR2: SGHDT and YYEEEE. Trimming removed 3 bases from V and 0 bases from J; junction bases left unmatched: 7. The CDR3 is 16 amino acids. CDR3 region: CASSSDRGHMNTEAFF. The CDR3 nucleotides are TGTGCCAGCAGCTCAGACAGGGGTCATATGAACACTGAAGCTTTCTTT. Full variable domain (rest looked up from reference TRBV5-6 and TRBJ1-1): DAGVTQSPTHLIKTRGQQVTLRCSPKSGHDTVSWYQQALGQGPQFIFQYYEEEERQRGNFPDRFSGHQFPNYSSELNVNALLLGDSALYLCASSSDRGHMNTEAFFGQGTRLTVV.

This clonotype was picked up many times. The CDR3 DNA reads as TGCGCCAGCAGCTTGGACAGCAACTCCTACAATGAGCAGTTCTTC. This sequence encodes CASSLDSNSYNEQFF. The gene calls are TRBV5-1 and TRBJ2-1; D is undetermined. Trimming pared 0 bases from V and 0 bases from J, leaving 7 bases between. Germline-derived CDR1 and CDR2 are SGHRS and YFSETQ. The length of the CDR3 is 15 residues.

This clonotype has ten or more counts. The chain is built from TRBV5-5 and TRBJ1-4; possibly TRBD1 for D (6 bases). The CDR3 runs to 16 residues. Germline CDR1 SGHKS, CDR2 YYEKEE (reference sequence). Trimming shortened V by 3 bases and J by 0 bases, and 12 bases separated the two germline ends. The CDR3 DNA reads as TGTGCCAGCAGCTCCACAGGGACTGCAACTAATGAAAAACTGTTTTTT. Translated: CASSSTGTATNEKLFF.

This clonotype came up many times. This chain connects TRBV6-4 to TRBJ2-1; 12 bases line up with TRBD2. The germline V gene has CDR1 MRHNA and CDR2 SNTAGT. The V gene end was trimmed by 2 bases and the J gene end by 3 bases; junction bases not matched to a gene: 2. The length of the CDR3 is 16 residues. Written as DNA, the CDR3 is TGTGCCAGCAGTGACCTAGCGGGGGGGAACTACAATGAGCAGTTCTTC. Amino acid sequence: CASSDLAGGNYNEQFF.

The sample holds one count of this clonotype. The genes are TRBV10-3 and TRBJ2-7; TRBD1 agrees at 7 bases. The CDR3 extends over 14 amino acids. CDR1 and CDR2 from the germline V gene are ENHRY and SYGVKD. Germline trimming cut 6 bases from V and 4 bases from J; bases unmatched to any gene: 9. The CDR3 DNA sequence: TGTGCCATCAGGACACAGGGGCTGGGGTACGAGCAGTACTTC. As protein: CAIRTQGLGYEQYF.

The table lists this clonotype with many counts. The gene calls are TRBV5-1 and TRBJ2-1; TRBD2 matches 15 bases. V shed 4 bases, J shed 10 bases, and the junction held 6 bases outside the gene matches. The CDR3 loop spans 15 amino acids. Looked up from germline, CDR1 is SGHRS and CDR2 is YFSETQ. The CDR3 protein is CASSPDGTSGREQFF. The DNA of the CDR3 is TGCGCCAGCAGCCCGGACGGGACTAGCGGGAGGGAGCAGTTCTTC.

This clonotype has a count of ten or more. V gene TRBV6-5 combines with J gene TRBJ2-2, with D tentatively TRBD1 (7 bases). The germline CDR1 and CDR2 sequences are MNHEY and SVGAGI. Trimming took 5 bases from V and 5 from J, leaving 15 bases between them. The CDR3 runs 15 residues. Written as DNA, the CDR3 is TGTGCCAGCAGTCAGAACAGGGGAGGTACCGGGGAGCTGTTTTTT. This sequence encodes CASSQNRGGTGELFF.

This clonotype was observed a handful of times. The gene calls are TRBV5-1 and TRBJ2-7; D call uncertain. This CDR3 region has 14 residues. The V end was cut by 4 bases, the J end by 0 bases, with 11 bases between. From germline, CDR1 is SGHRS and CDR2 YFSETQ. For the CDR3, the DNA is TGCGCCAGCAGCGTCGTTGGAAGCTCCTACGAGCAGTACTTC. Translating it yields CASSVVGSSYEQYF.